This T cell receptor beta chain was sequenced in a study of T cell repertoires in cytomegalovirus infection. TCRdb recomputed calls from the reads with MiXCR, one row per CDR3 protein. This sample has about 830,000 distinct CDR3 sequences, with approximately 29% found just once. Study conclusions and caveats: Clonotypes of TCR beta that were HLA-C-restricted and CMV-specific dominated the ex vivo response.

Points on this clonotype: Its antigen is still unknown.

Deletions cut 2 bases from V and 0 bases from J, with 17 bases between. Germline CDR1 and CDR2: MNHEY and SVGAGI. CDR3 length equals 18 residues. The chain joins TRBV6-5 to TRBJ2-4; D is ambiguous. This TCR was recovered from a human donor in good health (CMV status not recorded). Some clones in this sample may be carry-over from other donors' samples. The sequencing used cultured CD8+ T cells from PBMCs, collected from culture after CMV antigen stimulation. The CDR3 sequence: CASSYRAQPLLAKNIQYF. The DNA for the CDR3 is TGTGCCAGCAGTTACCGGGCCCAACCCCTCTTAGCCAAAAACATTCAGTACTTC.